This is a list of T cell receptor beta chains from one sample in a study of blood T cell repertoires in COVID-19. Data came from immunoSEQ multiplex PCR; TCRdb stores just in-frame clones and leaves some out. This sample has roughly 100,000 clones, with almost 85% found just once. The specimen was peripheral blood. These receptors were collected from a man in his forties with active or convalescent COVID-19. CDR3s include the opening cysteine and the closing phenylalanine or tryptophan. A D gene is named only where the DNA matches it firmly. Size is stated for part of the rows, as once, few or many counts, or as a class when the clone is expanded.

TRBV2,NA,TRBJ2-2,TRBD2,CASRFSGGNTGELFF,TGTGCCAGCAGGTTCAGCGGGGGGAACACCGGGGAGCTGTTTTTT
TRBV19,NA,TRBJ2-1,NA,CASLKSGTHSYNEQFF,TGTGCCAGTCTCAAGTCCGGGACTCACTCCTACAATGAGCAGTTCTTC
TRBV5-1,NA,TRBJ2-3,TRBD2,CASQLLAGGTDTQYF,TGCGCCAGCCAATTACTAGCGGGGGGTACAGATACGCAGTATTTT
TRBV12-5,NA,TRBJ2-1,NA,CASGNLTIVPEQFF,TGTGCTAGTGGAAATCTTACTATAGTCCCTGAGCAGTTCTTC
TRBV12-3/TRBV12-4,NA,TRBJ1-5,TRBD1,CASSTDRVQPQHF,TGTGCCAGCAGTACTGACAGGGTTCAGCCCCAGCATTTT
TRBV27,NA,TRBJ1-2,NA,CASSLGVAGGYTF,TGTGCCAGCAGTTTAGGGGTCGCGGGGGGCTACACCTTC
TRBV2,NA,TRBJ2-6,TRBD2,CASSGLAGRGANVLTF,TGTGCCAGCAGTGGACTAGCGGGGCGCGGGGCCAACGTCCTGACTTTC
TRBV5-1,NA,TRBJ1-1,TRBD1,CASSSDRAGTEAFF,TGCGCCAGCAGCTCGGACAGGGCAGGTACTGAAGCTTTCTTT
TRBV6-6,NA,TRBJ2-7,TRBD1,CASSYSAGQGGEQYF,TGTGCCAGCAGTTACTCGGCAGGACAGGGGGGCGAGCAGTACTTC
TRBV19,few,TRBJ1-1,NA,CASTNPFGLGRGEAFF,TGTGCCAGTACCAACCCATTCGGTCTGGGGCGGGGTGAAGCTTTCTTT
TRBV7-2,NA,TRBJ1-5,NA,CASSGGGAQHF,TGTGCCAGCAGCGGCGGGGGAGCCCAGCATTTT
TRBV14,NA,TRBJ2-5,TRBD1,CASSLGTGPQETQYF,TGTGCCAGCAGCCTCGGGACAGGCCCCCAAGAGACCCAGTACTTC
TRBV19,NA,TRBJ1-1,TRBD1,CASTLGTGGVRTEAFF,TGTGCCAGTACCCTAGGGACAGGGGGCGTGAGAACTGAAGCTTTCTTT
TRBV2,NA,TRBJ2-5,NA,CASSEARGPAQETQYF,TGTGCCAGCAGTGAAGCGCGAGGCCCGGCCCAAGAGACCCAGTACTTC
TRBV18,once,TRBJ2-3,NA,CASSPGGGVTDTQYF,TGTGCCAGCTCACCAGGAGGAGGGGTCACAGATACGCAGTATTTT
TRBV10-1,NA,TRBJ2-3,NA,CASSESSGFTDTQYF,TGCGCCAGCAGTGAGTCTAGCGGTTTCACAGATACGCAGTATTTT
TRBV6-5,NA,TRBJ1-2,TRBD1,CASSYDRDGYGYTF,TGTGCCAGCAGTTACGACAGGGACGGCTATGGCTACACCTTC
TRBV11-2,NA,TRBJ2-1,NA,CASKGPSALEQFF,TGTGCCAGCAAGGGACCTAGCGCCCTTGAGCAGTTCTTC
TRBV19,NA,TRBJ2-1,NA,CASSIRDEQFF,TGTGCCAGTAGTATCCGGGATGAGCAGTTCTTC
TRBV19,NA,TRBJ1-6,TRBD1,CASSRTGETYNSPLHF,TGTGCCAGTAGTCGGACAGGGGAGACCTATAATTCACCCCTCCACTTT
TRBV18,NA,TRBJ1-1,NA,CATLTEMNTEAFF,TGTGCCACCCTGACAGAAATGAACACTGAAGCTTTCTTT
TRBV7-6,NA,TRBJ1-2,NA,CASSLDSTLRYGYTF,TGTGCCAGCAGCTTAGACAGTACTCTTCGGTATGGCTACACCTTC
TRBV29-1,once,TRBJ1-2,TRBD1,CSVGDRNYGYTF,TGCAGCGTTGGGGACAGAAACTATGGCTACACCTTC
TRBV2,NA,TRBJ1-5,NA,CASSDQLGVIGQPQHF,TGTGCCAGCAGTGATCAATTAGGAGTTATCGGACAACCCCAGCATTTT
TRBV18,once,TRBJ1-4,NA,CASSPSQGSPEKLFF,TGTGCCAGCTCACCGTCGCAGGGGTCTCCGGAAAAACTGTTTTTT
TRBV12-5,NA,TRBJ1-3,NA,CASGLTQTTGNTIYF,TGTGCTAGTGGTTTAACTCAAACCACTGGAAACACCATATATTTT
TRBV7-2,NA,TRBJ2-2,NA,CASSFTGDTGELFF,TGTGCCAGCAGTTTCACCGGGGACACCGGGGAGCTGTTTTTT
TRBV7-6,NA,TRBJ1-6,NA,CASSSQVGANSPLHF,TGTGCCAGCAGCTCCCAGGTGGGGGCCAATTCACCCCTCCACTTT
TRBV6-5,NA,TRBJ1-5,NA,CASRSLGDDQPQHF,TGTGCCAGCAGGTCCTTGGGCGACGATCAGCCCCAGCATTTT
TRBV6-5,NA,TRBJ1-3,NA,CATWGGALGNTIYF,TGTGCCACCTGGGGGGGGGCGCTTGGAAACACCATATATTTT
TRBV6-5,NA,TRBJ2-5,NA,CASSPAGGGETQYF,TGTGCCAGCAGCCCCGCGGGCGGCGGGGAGACCCAGTACTTC
TRBV4-3,NA,TRBJ1-2,NA,CASSQDYRANYGYTF,TGCGCCAGCAGCCAAGATTACAGAGCTAACTATGGCTACACCTTC
TRBV3-1/TRBV3-2,NA,TRBJ2-6,NA,CASSLGQQAGANVLTF,TGTGCCAGCAGCCTAGGACAGCAGGCTGGGGCCAACGTCCTGACTTTC
TRBV6-2/TRBV6-3,once,TRBJ2-7,NA,CASSLGQGGSQGYF,TGTGCCAGCAGCCTCGGACAGGGAGGGTCTCAGGGGTACTTC
TRBV29-1,NA,TRBJ1-1,TRBD1,CSVETRGRAGTEAFF,TGCAGCGTTGAAACAAGGGGGCGAGCTGGGACTGAAGCTTTCTTT
TRBV10-3,NA,TRBJ1-6,NA,CAISESLGRRDSPLHF,TGTGCCATCAGTGAGTCTTTGGGGCGTCGGGATTCACCCCTCCACTTT
TRBV18,NA,TRBJ2-1,TRBD1,CASSTSPPGAGQGDNEQFF,TGTGCCAGCTCAACCTCACCACCGGGTGCGGGACAGGGAGACAATGAGCAGTTCTTC
TRBV29-1,NA,TRBJ1-5,TRBD1,CSVEDSPTGGLSNQPQHF,TGCAGCGTTGAAGATTCACCCACAGGGGGCCTTAGCAATCAGCCCCAGCATTTT
TRBV6-5,NA,TRBJ1-3,TRBD1,CASSYTGGMDTIYF,TGTGCCAGCAGTTACACAGGGGGAATGGACACCATATATTTT
TRBV29-1,NA,TRBJ1-1,TRBD1,CSVYRGTEAFF,TGCAGCGTTTACAGGGGCACTGAAGCTTTCTTT
TRBV6-5,NA,TRBJ1-1,TRBD1,CASRGTGRTEAFF,TGTGCCAGCAGGGGGACAGGGAGGACTGAAGCTTTCTTT